The 17 T cell receptor beta chains given below trace back to one sample, sequenced in a study of T cells in women clearing cervical HPV infection. Assay: immunoSEQ multiplex PCR; the TCRdb copy retains only in-frame clones and omits some. The table counts under 45,000 clones; around 5% lies in the top ten. Material: blood buffy coat. These receptors originate from a woman aged 18-70 years with a cervical HPV16 infection that either progressed to CIN3+ or cleared (not recorded which).

A word on this clone: The CDR3 end falls 3 residues outside the read, so it is completed with the germline J gene. The chain couples TRBV2 to TRBJ2-3, with D unresolved. Germline V gives CDR1 SNHLY, CDR2 FYNNEI. The CDR3 length is 13 residues. Trimming removed 4 bases from V and 0 bases from J, with 5 bases in between. CDR3 residues: CASSVRSTDTQYF. The covered CDR3 bases are TGTGCCAGCAGTGTCAGGAGCACAGATACG. The full variable domain, in which reference TRBV2 and TRBJ2-3 provide the parts outside the CDR3, is EPEVTQTPSHQVTQMGQEVILRCVPISNHLYFYWYRQILGQKVEFLVSFYNNEISEKSEIFDDQFSVERPDGSNFTLKIRSTKLEDSAMYFCASSVRSTDTQYFGPGTRLTVL.

Regarding this clone: The read ends 3 residues early relative to the CDR3; the germline J gene fills the gap. The genes are TRBV7-3 and TRBJ2-4; perhaps D is TRBD1 or TRBD2 (5 bases each). Trimming shortened V by 5 bases and J by 0 bases, and 20 bases separated the two germline ends. This CDR3 is built from 18 residues. From germline, CDR1 is SGHTA and CDR2 FQGTGA. CDR3 DNA (partial): TGTGCCAGCAGCATAAGGGGTGGGTCAGGACTAGCCAAAAACATT. It specifies CASSIRGGSGLAKNI. The CDR3 reads in full as CASSIRGGSGLAKNIQYF.

To note about this clone: The read ends 3 residues early relative to the CDR3; the germline J gene fills the gap. The rearrangement uses TRBV7-9 and TRBJ1-1; TRBD1 might be the D (5 bases). The V end was cut by 7 bases, the J end by 1 base, with 10 bases between. The CDR3 totals 13 residues. The germline gives CDR1 SEHNR, CDR2 FQNEAQ (reference sequence). The CDR3 spells CASTSDTNTEAFF. The part of the CDR3 DNA that was read is TGTGCCAGCACCTCGGACACGAACACTGAA.

The covered CDR3 bases are TGTGCCACCAGCAGGGGCAATAATTCACCC. This gives the protein CATSRGNNSP. The CDR3 as a whole reads CATSRGNNSPLHF. The chain couples TRBV15 to TRBJ1-6; D is unresolved. The missing CDR3 end, 3 residues past where the read stops, is filled in from the germline J gene. V lost 3 bases to trimming and J lost 5 bases, with 5 bases between them. The CDR3 sequence is 13 residues long. The germline V gene encodes CDR1 LNHNV and CDR2 YYDKDF (reference sequence).

For this clone: The read gets to within 3 residues of the CDR3 end, and the germline J gene fills in the rest. This rearrangement joins TRBV2 to TRBJ1-6; tentatively, D is TRBD1 (6 bases). The V end lost 0 bases, the J end lost 9 bases, and 12 bases lay between the germline ends. The CDR3 length is 15 residues. Germline CDR1 reads SNHLY; CDR2 reads FYNNEI. The CDR3 sequence: CASSEAQQGFSPLHF. The sequenced part of the CDR3 DNA is TGTGCCAGCAGTGAAGCACAACAGGGTTTTTCACCC.

The CDR3 bases that were read are TGTGCCAGCAAAGGGGGCCTCTACGAG. Translating gives CASKGGLYE. The complete CDR3 protein is CASKGGLYEQYF. This chain links TRBV2 with TRBJ2-7, with TRBD1 identical over 7 bases. The observed sequence ends 3 residues before the CDR3 terminus, with the missing tail filled in from the germline J gene. This CDR3 has 12 amino acids. Unmatched junction bases numbered 3, after V lost 7 bases and J lost 3 bases. Germline V lookup: CDR1 SNHLY, CDR2 FYNNEI. Combining the CDR3 with reference TRBV2 and TRBJ2-7 gives the whole variable domain EPEVTQTPSHQVTQMGQEVILRCVPISNHLYFYWYRQILGQKVEFLVSFYNNEISEKSEIFDDQFSVERPDGSNFTLKIRSTKLEDSAMYFCASKGGLYEQYFGPGTRLTVT.

On this clone: The read ends 3 residues early relative to the CDR3; the germline J gene fills the gap. The J gene is TRBJ1-1, the V gene TRBV2; 9 bases line up with TRBD1. CDR1 SNHLY and CDR2 FYNNEI come from the germline V gene. After removal of 6 bases from V and 1 base from J, the junction contained 6 bases not matched to a gene. The CDR3 covers 15 residues. Incomplete CDR3 DNA: TGTGCCAGCAGCGGTTTGACAGGGGGGAACACTGAA. Its translation is CASSGLTGGNTE. The full CDR3 sequence reads CASSGLTGGNTEAFF.

A note on this clone: The sequenced fragment ends 3 residues before the CDR3 boundary, so the rest is inferred from the germline J gene. This chain links TRBV4-1 with TRBJ1-5; D gene uncertain. Deletions cut 3 bases from V and 0 bases from J, with 6 bases between. The CDR3 is 14 amino acids. CDR1 is MGHRA, CDR2 YSYEKL, per germline. The chain's CDR3 is CASSHFSSNQPQHF. Partial CDR3 DNA: TGCGCCAGCAGCCATTTCAGTAGCAATCAGCCC.

For this clone: Read coverage stops 3 residues before the CDR3 terminus; the germline J gene supplies the remainder. This sequence joins TRBV20-1 and TRBJ1-2; 9 bases line up with TRBD1. The length of the CDR3 is 14 residues. V shed 3 bases and J 4 bases; nucleotides not matched to a gene: 6. The germline CDR1 and CDR2 sequences are DFQATT and SNEGSKA (reference sequence). The CDR3 sequence: CSARWTGEGYGYTF. CDR3 DNA (partial): TGCAGTGCTAGGTGGACAGGGGAGGGCTATGGC.

With respect to this clone: The read ends 3 residues early relative to the CDR3; the germline J gene fills the gap. The chain joins TRBV14 to TRBJ2-1; 7 bases align to TRBD2. J was trimmed by 5 bases and V by 1 base; bases with no gene match: 5. The germline V gene encodes CDR1 SGHDN and CDR2 FVKESK. The CDR3 has 15 residues. CDR3 DNA, as far as it was read: TGTGCCAGCAGCCAAGGTGGGGGGGTCAACAATGAG. This translates into CASSQGGGVNNE. The whole CDR3 sequence reads CASSQGGGVNNEQFF.

As concerns this clone: From the germline J gene comes the end of the CDR3, since the read stops 3 residues before it. The sample carries other DNA sequences with the same CDR3. The chain carries TRBV11-2 and TRBJ2-2; no clear D. The germline CDR1 and CDR2 sequences are SGHAT and FQNNGV. V lost 2 bases and J 1 base, leaving 5 bases between the germline ends. CDR3 length: 14 amino acids. The sequenced CDR3 bases are TGTGCCAGCAGCTTATCGGGGAACACCGGGGAG. It translates to CASSLSGNTGE. The complete CDR3 reads CASSLSGNTGELFF.

In regard to this clone: The observed sequence ends 3 residues before the CDR3 terminus, with the missing tail filled in from the germline J gene. The chain combines TRBV29-1 with TRBJ2-7, with D tentatively TRBD2 (5 bases). The CDR3 extends over 12 amino acids. Germline lookup yields CDR1 SQVTM and CDR2 ANQGSEA. Trimming removed 4 bases from V and 4 bases from J, with 11 bases in between. CDR3 bases read: TGCAGCGTTGTGAGGGTAAGTTACGAG. Its translation: CSVVRVSYE. The CDR3 reads in full as CSVVRVSYEQYF.

In the case of this clone: The sequence runs out 3 residues before the end of the CDR3; the remainder is reconstructed from the germline J gene. This chain connects TRBV11-3 to TRBJ2-7, with 7 positions matching TRBD1. The CDR3 covers 13 residues. V was pared by 10 bases and J by 5 bases, with 11 bases of the junction left unmatched. Germline V CDR1 and CDR2: SGHNT, YENEEA. Here the CDR3 reads CAIRGGAGDEQYF. The part of the CDR3 DNA that was read is TGTGCCATCCGAGGGGGCGCGGGCGACGAG. The variable domain in full, completed from reference TRBV11-3 and TRBJ2-7, reads EAGVVQSPRYKIIEKKQPVAFWCNPISGHNTLYWYLQNLGQGPELLIRYENEEAVDDSQLPKDRFSAERLKGVDSTLKIQPAELGDSAVYLCAIRGGAGDEQYFGPGTRLTVT.

About this clone itself: The read is 3 residues too short to cover the CDR3 end, so that end is filled in from the germline J gene. The chain employs TRBV19 and TRBJ1-6, with 7 bases fitting TRBD1. The CDR3 loop spans 14 amino acids. Germline-derived CDR1 and CDR2 are LNHDA and SQIVND (reference sequence). Germline trimming cut 4 bases from V and 10 bases from J; bases unmatched to any gene: 7. Incomplete CDR3 DNA: TGTGCCAGTAGTACAACAGGGGCAGGATCACCC. It translates to CASSTTGAGSP. The entire CDR3 reads CASSTTGAGSPLHF. Full variable domain (outside the CDR3, taken from reference TRBV19 and TRBJ1-6): DGGITQSPKYLFRKEGQNVTLSCEQNLNHDAMYWYRQDPGQGLRLIYYSQIVNDFQKGDIAEGYSVSREKKESFPLTVTSAQKNPTAFYLCASSTTGAGSPLHFGNGTRLTVT.

Note on this clone: The CDR3 is cut off 3 residues early in the read; its end comes from the germline J gene. This chain joins TRBV5-1 and TRBJ1-4; D gene uncertain. The CDR3 consists of 16 residues. Germline V lookup: CDR1 SGHRS, CDR2 YFSETQ. The V and J ends lost 2 bases and 0 bases respectively, with 11 bases between them. CDR3 amino acids: CASSFTGATTNEKLFF. The sequenced part of the CDR3 DNA is TGCGCCAGCAGCTTTACGGGTGCCACAACTAATGAAAAA.

About this clone itself: The missing CDR3 end, 3 residues past where the read stops, is filled in from the germline J gene. The gene calls are TRBV20-1 and TRBJ2-5, with D unclear. Trimming pared 6 bases from V and 3 bases from J, leaving 17 bases between. This CDR3 has 14 residues. CDR1 is DFQATT and CDR2 is SNEGSKA in the germline V gene (reference sequence). Partial CDR3 DNA: TGCAGTGCCCTCACCCACCCAAGCGAAGAGACC. It encodes CSALTHPSEET. The complete CDR3 reads CSALTHPSEETQYF.

Of note for this clone: The read comes to an end 3 residues before the CDR3 does, leaving the germline J gene to fill in the end. The chain joins TRBV20-1 to TRBJ2-1, with 9 bases matching TRBD2. CDR1 DFQATT and CDR2 SNEGSKA come from the germline V gene (reference sequence). This CDR3 region has 16 residues. V lost 4 bases and J lost 1; bases outside the gene matches: 8. The CDR3 DNA, read in part, is TGCAGTGCTACCCCACTAGCGGGTAATTCCTACAATGAG. This translates into CSATPLAGNSYNE. The whole CDR3 reads CSATPLAGNSYNEQFF.